A single sample is the source of the 29 T cell receptor beta chains below, sequenced in a study of cytomegalovirus exposure and HLA in healthy donors. The protocol was immunoSEQ multiplex PCR, while the TCRdb copy is restricted to in-frame clones and leaves out a portion. The repertoire includes about 360,000 clones, 86% of them detected once, and about 0.8% sits in the top ten. The sequenced sample consisted of PBMCs. Receptor source: a woman aged 18-29 years in good health and CMV-seronegative.

The V call is TRBV6-5, the J call TRBJ1-5, with 7 bases aligning to TRBD1. The CDR3 is 15 amino acids. J gave up 0 bases and V 6 bases, and 5 bases lay outside the gene matches. The germline V gene encodes CDR1 MNHEY and CDR2 SVGAGI. CDR3 amino acids: CASRTGWGSNQPQHF. CDR3 DNA sequence: TGTGCCAGCAGGACAGGGTGGGGTAGCAATCAGCCCCAGCATTTT.

The chain employs TRBV5-1 and TRBJ2-2, with 8 bases lining up with TRBD1. This CDR3 spans 15 amino acids. V lost 4 bases and J lost 0; bases outside the gene matches: 2. In germline, CDR1 is SGHRS, CDR2 YFSETQ. DNA for the CDR3: TGCGCCAGCAGCCGACAGGGGTCGAACACCGGGGAGCTGTTTTTT. Its translation is CASSRQGSNTGELFF. Variable domain in full (rest from reference TRBV5-1 and TRBJ2-2): KAGVTQTPRYLIKTRGQQVTLSCSPISGHRSVSWYQQTPGQGLQFLFEYFSETQRNKGNFPGRFSGRQFSNSRSEMNVSTLELGDSALYLCASSRQGSNTGELFFGEGSRLTVL.

V and J are TRBV18 and TRBJ1-2; D perhaps matches TRBD1 (6 bases). The V and J ends lost 3 bases and 3 bases respectively, with 8 bases between them. Germline lookup yields CDR1 KGHSH and CDR2 LQKENI. CDR3 size: 13 residues. The CDR3 DNA sequence: TGTGCCAGCTCACCTAAGGGGGACTATGGCTACACCTTC. It is translated as CASSPKGDYGYTF. Based on the CDR3 plus reference TRBV18 and TRBJ1-2, the full variable domain is NAGVMQNPRHLVRRRGQEARLRCSPMKGHSHVYWYRQLPEEGLKFMVYLQKENIIDESGMPKERFSAEFPKEGPSILRIQQVVRGDSAAYFCASSPKGDYGYTFGSGTRLTVV.

This chain links TRBV6-5 with TRBJ1-1; D gene ambiguous. Between the trimmed V and J ends, which lost 4 bases and 5 bases, there was a span of 11 bases. This CDR3 is 13 amino acids long. Per germline, CDR1 MNHEY and CDR2 SVGAGI. The CDR3 DNA is TGTGCCAGCAGTTTACGGGTCTGGACTGAAGCTTTCTTT. This translates into CASSLRVWTEAFF.

The chain is built from TRBV5-1 and TRBJ1-2; 10 bases match TRBD1. V lost 4 bases to trimming and J lost 4 bases; unmatched junction nucleotides: 7. Per germline, CDR1 SGHRS and CDR2 YFSETQ. The CDR3 runs to 15 residues. CDR3 protein: CASSPRQGAIYGYTF. The CDR3 region has the DNA TGCGCCAGCAGCCCGCGACAGGGGGCGATCTATGGCTACACCTTC. The variable domain in full, with the rest retrieved from reference TRBV5-1 and TRBJ1-2, is KAGVTQTPRYLIKTRGQQVTLSCSPISGHRSVSWYQQTPGQGLQFLFEYFSETQRNKGNFPGRFSGRQFSNSRSEMNVSTLELGDSALYLCASSPRQGAIYGYTFGSGTRLTVV.

The J gene is TRBJ2-7, the V gene TRBV4-1; 10 bases agree with TRBD1. With 3 bases clipped from V and 0 bases from J, the junction kept 5 bases outside the gene matches. The CDR3 extends over 16 amino acids. Germline-derived CDR1 and CDR2 are MGHRA and YSYEKL. In DNA form, the CDR3 reads TGCGCCAGCAGCCAGGGACAGGGGTTCAGCTCCTACGAGCAGTACTTC. Encoded protein: CASSQGQGFSSYEQYF.

This chain links TRBV28 with TRBJ2-2; D unclear. Trimming stripped 2 bases from V and 2 bases from J, with 12 bases between. The CDR3 runs 16 residues. The germline gives CDR1 MDHEN, CDR2 SYDVKM. In nucleotides, the CDR3 is TGTGCCAGCAGTTTACCTACCAAGACTAACACCGGGGAGCTGTTTTTT. Translating it yields CASSLPTKTNTGELFF.

The genes are TRBV18 and TRBJ1-1; 8 bases map to TRBD1. CDR3 size: 13 residues. V dropped 5 bases and J dropped 4; count of bases not matched to a gene: 3. CDR1 KGHSH and CDR2 LQKENI come from the germline V gene. The CDR3 sequence is CASSSTGVTEAFF. CDR3 nucleotides: TGTGCCAGCTCATCGACAGGGGTCACTGAAGCTTTCTTT.

The chain joins TRBV15 to TRBJ2-5; 9 nucleotides line up with TRBD2. The ends lost 9 bases at V and 1 base at J; junction bases unmatched: 3. The CDR3 runs 13 residues. Germline V gives CDR1 LNHNV, CDR2 YYDKDF (reference sequence). The CDR3 DNA is TGTGCCACTATGACTAGCGGCCAAGAGACCCAGTACTTC. Translating gives CATMTSGQETQYF.

The CDR3 spells CASSVVGTGENEQFF. The CDR3 DNA reads TGTGCCAGCAGCGTAGTCGGGACAGGGGAGAATGAGCAGTTCTTC. The chain has TRBV9 and TRBJ2-1; 10 bases line up with TRBD1. Unmatched junction bases numbered 4, after V lost 0 bases and J lost 7 bases. This CDR3 has 15 residues. Germline-derived CDR1 and CDR2 are SGDLS and YYNGEE.

This sequence joins TRBV28 and TRBJ2-5; D might be TRBD1 (6 bases). CDR3 length: 15 amino acids. Deletions cut 6 bases from V and 0 bases from J, with 14 bases between. CDR1 and CDR2 from the germline V gene are MDHEN and SYDVKM. The CDR3 DNA sequence: TGTGCCAGCAGACCGGCGACAGGCGACCAAGAGACCCAGTACTTC. Translating gives CASRPATGDQETQYF.

The chain joins TRBV5-1 to TRBJ1-2, with 8 bases identical to TRBD1. The CDR3 contains 15 residues. J lost 4 bases, V lost 4 bases, and 9 bases had no gene match. Germline CDR1 SGHRS, CDR2 YFSETQ. CDR3 nucleotides: TGCGCCAGCAGCACATCTACGGGACAGGTCTATGGCTACACCTTC. It encodes CASSTSTGQVYGYTF.

V usage is TRBV7-9 and J usage is TRBJ2-1; TRBD1 matches at 7 bases. CDR3 length: 12 residues. Germline assignment: CDR1 SEHNR and CDR2 FQNEAQ (reference sequence). V gave up 11 bases and J gave up 6 bases; unmatched junction bases: 7. The CDR3 loop reads CAGRYRGNEQFF. In nucleotides, the CDR3 is TGTGCCGGACGTTACAGGGGCAATGAGCAGTTCTTC.

This clone was detected only a few times. This rearrangement joins TRBV2 to TRBJ2-1, with D possibly being TRBD2 (5 bases). Deletions cut 4 bases from V and 4 bases from J, with 11 bases between. Germline values: CDR1 SNHLY, CDR2 FYNNEI. This CDR3 contains 14 residues. In DNA, the CDR3 is TGTGCCAGCAGTGTAGAGCGGACTTACAATGAGCAGTTCTTC. Translated: CASSVERTYNEQFF. The full variable domain, rest sourced from reference TRBV2 and TRBJ2-1, is EPEVTQTPSHQVTQMGQEVILRCVPISNHLYFYWYRQILGQKVEFLVSFYNNEISEKSEIFDDQFSVERPDGSNFTLKIRSTKLEDSAMYFCASSVERTYNEQFFGPGTRLTVL.

The chain combines TRBV7-9 with TRBJ2-7; D is possibly TRBD1 (6 bases). V dropped 0 bases and J dropped 3 bases, with 9 bases sitting between them. This CDR3 has 14 amino acids. Germline CDR1 SEHNR, CDR2 FQNEAQ (reference sequence). CDR3 sequence: CASSLAGARYEQYF. The DNA of the CDR3 is TGTGCCAGCAGCTTAGCGGGGGCACGCTACGAGCAGTACTTC.

The gene calls are TRBV27 and TRBJ2-7; D may be TRBD2 (7 bases). The CDR3 totals 14 residues. Germline V gene sequence: CDR1 MNHEY, CDR2 SMNVEV (reference sequence). V lost 2 bases to trimming and J lost 2 bases, with 10 bases between them. CDR3 in amino acids: CASSLGGATYEQYF. Written as DNA, the CDR3 is TGTGCCAGCAGTTTAGGGGGGGCCACCTACGAGCAGTACTTC.

The rearrangement links TRBV19 to TRBJ2-1; 9 nucleotides line up with TRBD2. V trimming: 4 bases; J trimming: 7 bases; junction bases outside the gene matches: 8. Per the germline V gene, CDR1 is LNHDA and CDR2 is SQIVND (reference sequence). The CDR3 spans 15 residues. The CDR3 nucleotides are TGTGCCAGTAGTACATTAGCGGGAGTCATTAATGAGCAGTTCTTC. Its translation is CASSTLAGVINEQFF. Drawing the rest from reference TRBV19 and TRBJ2-1, the complete variable domain is DGGITQSPKYLFRKEGQNVTLSCEQNLNHDAMYWYRQDPGQGLRLIYYSQIVNDFQKGDIAEGYSVSREKKESFPLTVTSAQKNPTAFYLCASSTLAGVINEQFFGPGTRLTVL.

The J gene is TRBJ1-2, the V gene TRBV6-1; D is possibly TRBD1 (6 bases). This CDR3 has 16 amino acids. The germline V and J ends were trimmed by 4 bases and 1 base, with 16 bases remaining between them. Germline V gives CDR1 MNHNS, CDR2 SASEGT. CDR3 sequence reads: CASSGRQQGINYGYTF. CDR3 nucleotides: TGTGCCAGCAGTGGGAGGCAACAGGGAATTAACTATGGCTACACCTTC.

V gene TRBV19 combines with J gene TRBJ2-3, with D possibly being TRBD2 (6 bases). The germline V and J ends were trimmed by 0 bases and 4 bases, with 14 bases remaining between them. The germline V gene has CDR1 LNHDA and CDR2 SQIVND (reference sequence). The CDR3 is 16 amino acids. The CDR3 region has the DNA TGTGCCAGTAGTATAGATTTGGTAGGAGGGGCAGATACGCAGTATTTT. It is translated as CASSIDLVGGADTQYF.

V usage is TRBV11-2 and J usage is TRBJ2-7, with TRBD1 matching 9 bases. The CDR3 has 15 amino acids. V dropped 1 base and J dropped 3; count of bases not matched to a gene: 4. Germline assignment: CDR1 SGHAT and CDR2 FQNNGV. The CDR3 is CASSLGTGVVYEQYF. The CDR3, as DNA: TGTGCCAGCAGCTTAGGGACAGGGGTCGTCTACGAGCAGTACTTC.

The chain has TRBV7-9 and TRBJ2-7, with a weak D call TRBD2 (5 bases). The CDR3 spans 13 residues. Germline values: CDR1 SEHNR, CDR2 FQNEAQ (reference sequence). With 3 bases removed from V and 3 bases from J, the gap between germline ends came to 9 bases. DNA of the CDR3: TGTGCCAGCAGCTTGGGAGAACGCTACGAGCAGTACTTC. It codes for CASSLGERYEQYF.

This chain connects TRBV6-1 to TRBJ1-5; the D gene is possibly TRBD1 (6 bases). This CDR3 is built from 14 residues. CDR1 and CDR2 (germline): MNHNS, SASEGT. The germline V and J ends were trimmed by 5 bases and 4 bases, with 12 bases remaining between them. This CDR3 reads CASSRGAGNQPQHF. The DNA of the CDR3 is TGTGCCAGCAGTCGGGGGGCAGGGAATCAGCCCCAGCATTTT.

The V call is TRBV5-1, the J call TRBJ1-2; possibly TRBD1 for D (6 bases). Trimming took off 5 bases at V and 6 bases at J, with 14 bases between the two ends. This CDR3 contains 13 residues. Germline CDR1 is SGHRS and CDR2 is YFSETQ. CDR3 DNA: TGCGCCAGCAGTACACAGGGAACCAATGGCTACACCTTC. The encoded protein is CASSTQGTNGYTF.

The chain links TRBV5-1 to TRBJ2-7, with D possibly TRBD1 on 6 matching bases. There are 15 residues in the CDR3. Germline V gene sequence: CDR1 SGHRS, CDR2 YFSETQ. V lost 2 bases and J 2 bases, leaving 14 bases between the germline ends. The CDR3 DNA is TGCGCCAGCAGCTTCGGGCAGGGGCGAACCTACGAGCAGTACTTC. It encodes CASSFGQGRTYEQYF. The entire variable domain, with the rest obtained from reference TRBV5-1 and TRBJ2-7, is as follows: KAGVTQTPRYLIKTRGQQVTLSCSPISGHRSVSWYQQTPGQGLQFLFEYFSETQRNKGNFPGRFSGRQFSNSRSEMNVSTLELGDSALYLCASSFGQGRTYEQYFGPGTRLTVT.

Only a few counts were recorded for this clone. The V gene is TRBV6-4, the J gene TRBJ1-2; perhaps TRBD1 as D (5 bases). CDR3 size: 14 residues. V shed 3 bases and J shed 7 bases, with 15 bases lying between them. Looked up from germline, CDR1 is MRHNA and CDR2 is SNTAGT. DNA of the CDR3: TGTGCCAGCAGTGAAGGGCGGGGGAAATCTGGCTACACCTTC. Translating gives CASSEGRGKSGYTF.

This rearrangement joins TRBV10-1 to TRBJ2-1; perhaps TRBD2 as D (6 bases). The V gene's germline CDR1 is WNHNN and CDR2 SYGVQD (reference sequence). The V end was cut by 3 bases, the J end by 9 bases, with 15 bases between. The CDR3 has 14 residues. The CDR3 DNA reads as TGCGCCAGCAGTGAACTAGCTGGGCTGGGTGAGCAGTTCTTC. It specifies CASSELAGLGEQFF.

This clone has a handful of counts. The chain recombines TRBV14 with TRBJ2-1; 12 nucleotides agree with TRBD2. J lost 0 bases, V lost 4 bases, and 1 base had no gene match. This CDR3 region has 16 residues. Per the germline V gene, CDR1 is SGHDN and CDR2 is FVKESK. The CDR3 sequence is CASSLGLAGSYNEQFF. The CDR3 DNA follows: TGTGCCAGCAGCCTGGGACTAGCGGGCTCCTACAATGAGCAGTTCTTC.

The rearrangement links TRBV19 to TRBJ2-1; perhaps TRBD1 as D (5 bases). The CDR3 is 18 residues long. Germline V gives CDR1 LNHDA, CDR2 SQIVND (reference sequence). Deletions cut 3 bases from V and 0 bases from J, with 18 bases between. The CDR3 DNA is TGTGCCAGTAGTATTCCGATAACAGGTATAAGCTCCTACAATGAGCAGTTCTTC. It is translated as CASSIPITGISSYNEQFF.

This clone occurred a few times. The genes are TRBV7-9 and TRBJ2-7; unclear D gene. The CDR3 runs 12 residues. V was cut by 8 bases and J by 4 bases, with 12 bases left in between. The germline gives CDR1 SEHNR, CDR2 FQNEAQ (reference sequence). The CDR3 protein is CASCNASYEQYF. The CDR3 DNA sequence: TGTGCCAGCTGCAATGCGAGTTACGAGCAGTACTTC.